Included here is one T cell receptor (beta chain) sequence, with context. A single count supports this clone. Its antigen is still unknown. The record has no base qualities; no much larger clone is one base away. The sample's treatment or condition label, in plain terms: some 20 received Ad26.COV2.S at low or high dose, single or two shots; about five received placebo; per-sample allocation not given. For vaccine and placebo recipients, the sequenced repertoires came from samples collected on day 63 after the first injection. In Cohort 1b, about two dozen adults aged 18-55 years were enrolled at a single site in Boston, USA, between 29 July and 7 August 2020. Ad26.COV2.S was a replication-incompetent adenovirus type 26 vector that expressed a prefusion-stabilized SARS-CoV-2 spike protein derived from the original Wuhan strain. This sample stems from a study of Ad26.COV2.S vaccination and SARS-CoV-2 variants (dated by TCRdb to about 2021). In the study overall: Donors in the vaccine arm were drawn from COV1001, a multicentre, randomized, double-blind, placebo-controlled phase I-IIa trial testing Ad26.COV2.S in healthy adults. Trial participants were randomized into five groups of five, in which low-dose or high-dose Ad26.COV2.S was given once or twice, or placebo was given on both occasions. Investigators remained blinded to trial group allocation during experiments and outcome assessment. The specificity and breadth of SARS-CoV-2-reactive T cell receptors after Ad26.COV2.S vaccination were assessed by TCRbeta repertoire sequencing. Ad26.COV2.S was given intramuscularly at 5x10^10 or 1x10^11 viral particles, as a single shot or as two shots 56 days apart. The TCR-sequenced set comprised about 30 samples: roughly 19 Ad26.COV2.S vaccine recipients, 5 placebo recipients and 8 SARS-CoV-2 convalescent individuals. Summary of the overall study and its limitations: Compared with placebo recipients, Ad26.COV2.S recipients showed higher spike-specific TCR breadth (P = 0.0014). The authors noted that total T cell responses may have been underestimated by the TCR breadth and depth analyses. Vaccine and placebo recipients had similar non-spike TCR breadth, a finding consistent with the vaccine containing only spike. After vaccination, substantial breadth of spike-specific CD8+ and CD4+ T cell responses was reported. The study lacked the statistical power to compare responses across vaccine doses or regimens.

The immunoSEQ Assay was the method used to sequence TCRbeta CDR3 regions. After extraction, genomic DNA underwent amplification by bias-controlled multiplex PCR, followed by high-throughput sequencing. Concerning the study's data processing: Collapsing and filtering of sequences were performed to quantify the absolute abundance of each unique TCRbeta CDR3 region. T cell fraction was estimated by normalization of TCRbeta template counts to usable DNA, with usable DNA being measured through amplification of reference genes present in all nucleated cells. Repertoire TCRs were annotated as SARS-CoV-2-specific when V gene, CDR3 amino acid sequence and J gene were exactly matched to a known reactive TCR set. The reference SARS-CoV-2 TCR set came from MIRA and was filtered for enrichment in COVID-19-positive ImmuneCODE repertoires, removing public or cross-reactive TCRs. Using the MIRA antigens, annotated TCRs were further analysed by specific ORF or by position within an ORF. Breadth was defined as the number of annotated unique rearrangements divided by the total number of unique productive rearrangements, and depth was defined as the summed frequency of the annotated unique rearrangements. Group comparisons of TCR breadth used two-sided Wilcoxon rank-sum tests. Not all clones reach the TCRdb copy of this immuneACCESS table, which keeps in-frame sequences only. Checked studies attribute under half of the gap to unresolved V genes and leave the rest unexplained. V and J calls and clone size are as listed in that table; D and trimming were resolved from the DNA. For this sample the table gives approximately 300,000 clones, of which about 82% were detected only once. The ten largest clones represent around 1.9% of the sample.

Cut back by 6 bases and 5 bases, the V and J ends lie 16 bases apart. The CDR3 sequence holds 14 residues, the cysteine and phenylalanine included. Only the CDR3 portion is preserved as DNA: 42 bases, with reading frame beginning at the first base. CDR1 and CDR2, looked up from the germline V gene, are MNHEY and SVGAGI. The chain was built from TRBV6-5 and TRBJ2-5; the D call is tentative, TRBD1 or TRBD2, as each matches 6 bases. The receptor was derived from a person aged 18-60 years who received the Ad26.COV2.S COVID-19 vaccine or a placebo. The material was peripheral blood, obtained in a trial of Ad26.COV2.S vaccine versus placebo. The nucleotides are TGTGCCAGCAGCCCGGGGGCGAGGTGGGAGACCCAGTACTTC. This translates into CASSPGARWETQYF.